This T cell receptor (beta chain) emerged from a study of T cell responses to AZD1222 COVID-19 vaccine. Study observations and caveats: Among vaccine-associated CD4 TCRs, coverage spanned spike, with dominance at 160-218 and 743-854. Repertoires in all cases were sampled only once the peak T cell response had passed.

V dropped 4 bases and J dropped 2 bases, with 18 bases sitting between them. CDR1 is LGHDT, CDR2 YNNKEL, per germline (reference sequence). This CDR3 has 16 residues. Generated by immunoSEQ multiplex PCR, the TCRdb table keeps only in-frame clones and is missing some. The sample lists some 120,000 clones, approximately 88% occurring once. A note on this clone: As yet, its antigen is unknown.

This chain connects TRBV3-1 (or the pseudogene TRBV3-2) to TRBJ2-7, with D possibly TRBD1 on 6 matching bases. The sequencing here drew on peripheral blood, taken on day 0 of AZD1222 vaccination. This TCR derives from an adult in good health. Written as DNA, the CDR3 is TGTGCCAGCAGCCCCCGGACAGCTAGTTGGGCCTACGAGCAGTACTTC. Its translation: CASSPRTASWAYEQYF.